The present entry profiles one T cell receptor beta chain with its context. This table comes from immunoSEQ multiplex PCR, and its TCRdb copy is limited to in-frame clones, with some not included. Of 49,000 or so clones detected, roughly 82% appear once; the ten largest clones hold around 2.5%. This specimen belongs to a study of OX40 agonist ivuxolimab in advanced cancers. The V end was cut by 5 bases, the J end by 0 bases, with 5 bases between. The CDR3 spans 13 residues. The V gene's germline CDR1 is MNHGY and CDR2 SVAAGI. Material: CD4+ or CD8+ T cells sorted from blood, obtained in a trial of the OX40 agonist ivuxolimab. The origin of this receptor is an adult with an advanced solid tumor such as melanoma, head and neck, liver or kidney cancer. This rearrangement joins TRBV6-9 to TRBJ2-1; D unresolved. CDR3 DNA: TGTGCCAGCAGTCTGAGCTCCTACAATGAGCAGTTCTTC. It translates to CASSLSSYNEQFF.